There are many counts of the clone carrying this T cell receptor beta chain. The target antigen is unknown. The table came from immunoSEQ multiplex PCR; TCRdb's copy has only in-frame clones and leaves some out. This sample yields roughly 20,000 clones, of which 65% to 75% are seen a single time; less than 35% belongs to the top ten. The CDR3 has 17 amino acids. Germline CDR1 and CDR2: LGHNA and YSLEER. Trimming took 0 bases from V and 0 from J, leaving 12 bases between them. This specimen comes from a study of T cells after posttransplantation cyclophosphamide. Study-wide points: Blood and skin or GI T cell repertoires showed limited TRB overlap. Donor-recipient repertoire similarity was low at 1-2 months, rising over year one. TRB clonality was highly associated with recipient CMV seropositivity and reactivation.

Cyclophosphamide on days +3 and +4 followed busulfan-fludarabine conditioning and a marrow graft. The sequence derives from a male patient in his 30s who received an allogeneic stem cell transplant from a related donor, was CMV-positive, and had acute GVHD only. Some T cells may have originated in the graft donor. Sequencing used PBMCs, obtained after an allogeneic stem cell transplant with post-transplant cyclophosphamide. The chain carries TRBV4-3 and TRBJ1-3; D is unclear. This CDR3 is CASSQDLAGGSGNTIYF. In DNA form, the CDR3 reads TGCGCCAGCAGCCAAGATTTGGCGGGTGGCTCTGGAAACACCATATATTTT.